Sequencing of this TCR beta chain was carried out in a study of blood T cell repertoires in COVID-19. Across the whole study: Whether acute or convalescent, the COVID-19 samples came from the United States, Italy and Spain. PBMCs, B-cell-depleted T cells, or T cells provided the cDNA or gDNA that made up the material.

Source study methods: Reference gene primer amplification gave estimated nucleated cell counts. Method: immunoSEQ multiplex PCR; TCRdb's copy keeps in-frame clones and lacks some. V and J calls and clone size come straight from that table; D and trimming were deduced from the DNA. The sample holds more than 150,000 clones, approximately 84% seen once. Germline CDR1 is SGDLS and CDR2 is YYNGEE. The V and J ends lost 4 bases and 6 bases, in that order; junction bases with no gene match: 8. This CDR3 spans 16 amino acids. The chain has TRBV9 and TRBJ2-3; 13 bases map to TRBD2. The sequence was obtained from a human donor in a cohort sampled during active COVID-19. Sequencing was carried out using peripheral blood. The CDR3 DNA reads TGTGCCAGCAGCCCTGGACTAGCGGGGGTTCAGGATACGCAGTATTTT. Translated: CASSPGLAGVQDTQYF.